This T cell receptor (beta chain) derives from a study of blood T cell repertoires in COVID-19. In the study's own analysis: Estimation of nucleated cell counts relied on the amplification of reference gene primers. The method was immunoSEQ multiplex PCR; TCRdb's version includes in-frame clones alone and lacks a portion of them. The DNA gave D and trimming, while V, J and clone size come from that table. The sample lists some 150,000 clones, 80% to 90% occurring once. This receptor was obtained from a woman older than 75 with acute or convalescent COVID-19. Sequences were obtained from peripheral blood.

The CDR3: CASSNYDRGTEAFF. CDR3 bases: TGTGCCAGCAGCAACTATGACAGGGGCACTGAAGCTTTCTTT. The chain employs TRBV3-1 (or the pseudogene TRBV3-2) and TRBJ1-1; 8 bases match TRBD1. V was pared by 5 bases and J by 4 bases, with 6 bases of the junction left unmatched. This CDR3 region has 14 residues. Germline assignment: CDR1 LGHDT and CDR2 YNNKEL (reference sequence).